The T cell receptor beta chain described here comes from a study of glioma-infiltrating T cells after dendritic cell vaccination. Assay: immunoSEQ multiplex PCR; the TCRdb copy retains only in-frame clones and omits some. This sample has approximately 85,000 clones, with around 85% found just once. Remarks on this clone: Its antigen is not known.

Time point specified: after dendritic cell vaccination, including at tumor progression/relapse. Findings of the study overall: Longer survival after dendritic cell vaccination followed higher pretreatment TIL content.

CDR3 length: 16 residues. Trimming took off 1 base at V and 0 bases at J, with 9 bases between the two ends. Germline V gene lookup returns CDR1 SGHVS and CDR2 FNYEAQ. Sequences were derived from blood, sampled after dendritic cell vaccination. This receptor was identified in a human donor with glioblastoma. The chain couples TRBV7-6 to TRBJ2-2, with D unresolved. The CDR3 protein is CASSLDGDANTGELFF. The CDR3 region has the DNA TGTGCCAGCAGCTTAGACGGAGATGCGAACACCGGGGAGCTGTTTTTT.